This T cell receptor beta chain originates from a study of CD8+ T cells in alopecia areata. This clone was counted a few times. Isolated RNA was reverse transcribed into cDNA used as the sequencing template. This table comes from immunoSEQ multiplex PCR, and its TCRdb copy is limited to in-frame clones, with some not included. The table records 190,000 or so clones, 55% to 70% of them present only once. Germline-derived CDR1 and CDR2 are LGHNA and YSLEER. The CDR3 is 15 amino acids. The V and J ends lost 4 bases and 4 bases, in that order; junction bases with no gene match: 6. The treatment here: oral pan-JAK inhibitor, 5-10 mg twice daily. Researchers took lesional scalp punch biopsies and peripheral blood from people who were alopecia areata patients.

The receptor comes from a human donor with alopecia areata. The material sequenced was CD4+ T cells sorted from blood, taken at week 24, from a patient treated with tofacitinib. The rearrangement joins TRBV4-3 to TRBJ1-2; 10 bases map to TRBD1. This CDR3 reads CASSRDRGGVYGYTF. As DNA, the CDR3 is TGCGCCAGCAGCCGGGACAGGGGAGGGGTCTATGGCTACACCTTC.